A selection of T cell receptor beta chains follows, all from one sample in a study of blood T cell repertoires in COVID-19. Produced via immunoSEQ multiplex PCR; TCRdb's table is partial and in-frame only. The data show 80,000 or so clones, about 82% seen once. The sample comprised peripheral blood. These receptors came from a man in his fifties or sixties with COVID-19, enrolled during active disease. CDR3s include the opening cysteine and the closing phenylalanine or tryptophan. D genes are given only for firm matches. Size values are once, few and many counts, or a class for expanded clones, and some rows have none.

V gene	clone size	J gene	D gene	CDR3 DNA	CDR3 protein
TRBV2	-	TRBJ1-2	TRBD1	TGTGCCAGCACGGGACAGGGGGTAGACTATGGCTACACCTTC	CASTGQGVDYGYTF
TRBV9	-	TRBJ2-7	-	TGTGCCAGCAGCGTAGACCCAGGCAACTACGAGCAGTACTTC	CASSVDPGNYEQYF
TRBV30	-	TRBJ1-5	-	TGTGCCTGGAGTAAGGACAGAAATCAGCCCCAGCATTTT	CAWSKDRNQPQHF
TRBV30	-	TRBJ1-5	-	TGTGCCTGGAGTACGGGGGTATTAGGAGCTAGCAATCAGCCCCAGCATTTT	CAWSTGVLGASNQPQHF
TRBV2	-	TRBJ1-1	TRBD1	TGTGCCAGCACCGAGGGACAGGGGAACACTGAAGCTTTCTTT	CASTEGQGNTEAFF
TRBV11-2	-	TRBJ1-4	-	TGTGCCAGCAGCCCGCGGGGGGTTGAAAATGAAAAACTGTTTTTT	CASSPRGVENEKLFF
TRBV5-5	-	TRBJ2-2	TRBD1	TGTGCCAGCAGCTTGGGGGACAGATACACCGGGGAGCTGTTTTTT	CASSLGDRYTGELFF
TRBV6-5	-	TRBJ1-3	-	TGTGCCAGCAGTTTGGGAGCCTCTGGAAACACCATATATTTT	CASSLGASGNTIYF
TRBV6-1	-	TRBJ2-4	-	TGTGCCAGCAGTGATGCACCTACTGACAAAAACATTCAGTACTTC	CASSDAPTDKNIQYF
TRBV2	-	TRBJ1-1	TRBD1	TGTGCCAGCAGTACAGGGGGGAATTTGGGTGAAGCTTTCTTT	CASSTGGNLGEAFF
TRBV21-1	-	TRBJ2-1	-	TGTGCCAGCAGCAGCGACGGGACTCGAAGCAGGGAGCAGTTCTTC	CASSSDGTRSREQFF
TRBV6-6	-	TRBJ1-4	-	TGTGCCACCAAGGGAGGGGCAACTAATGAAAAACTGTTTTTT	CATKGGATNEKLFF
TRBV5-1	-	TRBJ2-1	-	TGCGCCAGCAGCTTACCGCGGGGCGACCTTTACAATGAGCAGTTCTTC	CASSLPRGDLYNEQFF
TRBV5-4	-	TRBJ2-5	TRBD2	TGTGCCAGCAGCCTAAGACTAGCGGGTCAAGAGACCCAGTACTTC	CASSLRLAGQETQYF
TRBV7-2	-	TRBJ1-5	-	TGTGCCAGCAGCCCCCGCCACGAACTTCCCCAGCATTTT	CASSPRHELPQHF
TRBV7-6	-	TRBJ2-5	-	TGTGCCAGCAGCCAAAGGGGTGAGACCCAGTACTTC	CASSQRGETQYF
TRBV30	-	TRBJ2-5	TRBD2	TGTGCCTGGAGTAACGGGGGGGGCTTTGTGGAGACCCAGTACTTC	CAWSNGGGFVETQYF
TRBV10-3	-	TRBJ1-1	TRBD1	TGTGCCATCAGTAGTGCCGGACAGGGGCTCTCGAACACTGAAGCTTTCTTT	CAISSAGQGLSNTEAFF
TRBV4-1	once	TRBJ2-3	-	TGCGCCAGCAGACAGCCCGTTACGCAGTATTTT	CASRQPVTQYF
TRBV4-1	-	TRBJ1-2	-	TGCGCCAGCAGCCAAAACAGGGATTCTAACTATGGCTACACCTTC	CASSQNRDSNYGYTF
TRBV6-4	few	TRBJ2-2	TRBD2	TGTGCCAGCAGTGTCGACAGCGGGGGTGTCGGGGAGCTGTTTTTT	CASSVDSGGVGELFF
TRBV4-1	once	TRBJ2-3	TRBD2	TGCGCCAGCAGCCCACGGACTAGCGTACATGCGGCAGATACGCAGTATTTT	CASSPRTSVHAADTQYF
TRBV6-5	-	TRBJ1-6	-	TGTGCCAGCAGTTACTCTGCAGGGCAGGGTTCACCCCTCCACTTT	CASSYSAGQGSPLHF
TRBV2	-	TRBJ1-1	-	TGTGCCAGCAGAACCGGCCAGGGTCGTGCTGAAGCTTTCTTT	CASRTGQGRAEAFF